The rows below give T cell receptor beta chains drawn from one sample of a study of blood T cell repertoires in COVID-19. The method was immunoSEQ multiplex PCR; TCRdb's version includes in-frame clones alone and lacks a portion of them. The sample shows 160,000 or so clones, 81% of them seen only once. The sequenced sample consisted of PBMCs or T cells enriched from blood (not recorded which). These receptors originate from a woman in her forties with acute COVID-19. CDR3s include the opening cysteine and the closing phenylalanine or tryptophan. D genes are given only for firm matches. Expanded clones are given a class, and other clones once, few, many or no size at all.

j_gene: TRBJ2-5; v_gene: TRBV2; abundance: -; d_gene: TRBD2; CDR3nt: TGTGCCAGCGTGGGGGGGACTAGGGAAGAGACCCAGTACTTC; CDR3aa: CASVGGTREETQYF
j_gene: TRBJ2-5; v_gene: TRBV28; abundance: -; d_gene: -; CDR3nt: TGTGCCAGCAGTTTCCTACAGGGGAGGGAGACCCAGTACTTC; CDR3aa: CASSFLQGRETQYF
j_gene: TRBJ2-3; v_gene: TRBV5-1; abundance: -; d_gene: -; CDR3nt: TGCGCCAGCAGCCGCCAAGGACATCTCTCCAGGGGCACAGATACGCAGTATTTT; CDR3aa: CASSRQGHLSRGTDTQYF
j_gene: TRBJ2-3; v_gene: TRBV27; abundance: -; d_gene: -; CDR3nt: TGTGCCAGCAGTGCACAGGGCGCGCGGAGGACAGATACGCAGTATTTT; CDR3aa: CASSAQGARRTDTQYF
j_gene: TRBJ2-3; v_gene: TRBV14; abundance: -; d_gene: TRBD2; CDR3nt: TGTGCCAGCAGCCAAGTGGCGGGAGAGGGCACAGATACGCAGTATTTT; CDR3aa: CASSQVAGEGTDTQYF
j_gene: TRBJ1-2; v_gene: TRBV6-5; abundance: -; d_gene: TRBD1; CDR3nt: TGTGCCAGCACGCGACAGGGTGGGTATGGCTACACCTTC; CDR3aa: CASTRQGGYGYTF
j_gene: TRBJ1-2; v_gene: TRBV6-5; abundance: -; d_gene: -; CDR3nt: TGTGCCAGCACCGGGGGGGGCGGCTATGGCTACACCTTC; CDR3aa: CASTGGGGYGYTF
j_gene: TRBJ2-1; v_gene: TRBV5-1; abundance: -; d_gene: -; CDR3nt: TGCGCCAGCAGCTTGAAGAGGGGACTTTCCACTTACTACAATGAGCAGTTCTTC; CDR3aa: CASSLKRGLSTYYNEQFF
j_gene: TRBJ1-5; v_gene: TRBV18; abundance: -; d_gene: TRBD1; CDR3nt: TGTGCCAGCTCACCAGGGACAGGAATTAATCAGCCCCAGCATTTT; CDR3aa: CASSPGTGINQPQHF
j_gene: TRBJ2-2; v_gene: TRBV23-1; abundance: -; d_gene: TRBD1; CDR3nt: TGCGCCAGCAGTCAATCGGGACAGGGGGCGCTCCGTCCCTCGGGAATACACAAAACCGGGGAGCTGTTTTTT; CDR3aa: CASSQSGQGALRPSGIHKTGELFF
j_gene: TRBJ1-2; v_gene: TRBV5-1; abundance: -; d_gene: TRBD1; CDR3nt: TGCGCCAGCAGCCCAGACAGGGCTGGGGGCTATGGCTACACCTTC; CDR3aa: CASSPDRAGGYGYTF
j_gene: TRBJ2-5; v_gene: TRBV30; abundance: -; d_gene: -; CDR3nt: TGTGCCGGAGGGTTAGGAGAGACCCAGTACTTC; CDR3aa: CAGGLGETQYF
j_gene: TRBJ1-3; v_gene: TRBV5-1; abundance: -; d_gene: -; CDR3nt: TGCGCCAGCAGCTTTCGACACGCGTCACTTAGAAACACCATATATTTT; CDR3aa: CASSFRHASLRNTIYF
j_gene: TRBJ1-4; v_gene: TRBV25-1; abundance: once; d_gene: TRBD1; CDR3nt: TGTGCCAGCAGTATCCCGGGACAGGGTGGTGAAAAACTGTTTTTT; CDR3aa: CASSIPGQGGEKLFF
j_gene: TRBJ2-5; v_gene: TRBV4-1; abundance: -; d_gene: TRBD1; CDR3nt: TGCGCCAGCAGCCTCCAGGGGGCCCAAGAGACCCAGTACTTC; CDR3aa: CASSLQGAQETQYF
j_gene: TRBJ2-3; v_gene: TRBV11-2; abundance: -; d_gene: TRBD2; CDR3nt: TGTGCCAGCGGCCTTAGCGGGAGCACAGATACGCAGTATTTT; CDR3aa: CASGLSGSTDTQYF
j_gene: TRBJ2-5; v_gene: TRBV18; abundance: -; d_gene: -; CDR3nt: TGTGCCAGCTCACCAATCGGGAGAGAGACCCAGTACTTC; CDR3aa: CASSPIGRETQYF
j_gene: TRBJ1-5; v_gene: TRBV6-5; abundance: -; d_gene: -; CDR3nt: TGTGCCAGCAGTCACGACGGGTCGACGCCCCAGCATTTT; CDR3aa: CASSHDGSTPQHF
j_gene: TRBJ2-2; v_gene: TRBV5-1; abundance: -; d_gene: TRBD1; CDR3nt: TGCGCCAGCAGCGGACAGGGAAACACCGGGGAGCTGTTTTTT; CDR3aa: CASSGQGNTGELFF
j_gene: TRBJ2-7; v_gene: TRBV6-5; abundance: -; d_gene: -; CDR3nt: TGTGCCAGCAGCCGTGGGCAGGGAACCTACGAGCAGTACTTC; CDR3aa: CASSRGQGTYEQYF
j_gene: TRBJ1-1; v_gene: TRBV11-1; abundance: -; d_gene: -; CDR3nt: TGTGCCAGCAGCTTCATCCCGAACAGTGAAGCTTTCTTT; CDR3aa: CASSFIPNSEAFF
j_gene: TRBJ1-5; v_gene: TRBV23-1; abundance: -; d_gene: -; CDR3nt: TGCGCCAGCAGTCACATCGAGGCAGGGCTTCAGCCCCAGCATTTT; CDR3aa: CASSHIEAGLQPQHF
j_gene: TRBJ1-6; v_gene: TRBV30; abundance: -; d_gene: TRBD1; CDR3nt: TGTGCCTGGAGTGTTCAGGGGGCCTCACCCCTCCACTTT; CDR3aa: CAWSVQGASPLHF
j_gene: TRBJ2-7; v_gene: TRBV3-1/TRBV3-2; abundance: -; d_gene: TRBD2; CDR3nt: TGTGCCAGCAGCCAAGAAATGGCGGGAGGCCTCTACGAGCAGTACTTC; CDR3aa: CASSQEMAGGLYEQYF
j_gene: TRBJ2-1; v_gene: TRBV29-1; abundance: -; d_gene: TRBD2; CDR3nt: TGCAGCTTTGAACAAACTAGCGGGAAGTACAATGAGCAGTTCTTC; CDR3aa: CSFEQTSGKYNEQFF
j_gene: TRBJ2-3; v_gene: TRBV9; abundance: once; d_gene: TRBD1; CDR3nt: TGTGCCAGCAGCGTAGCCCGACAGGGAAGCACAGATACGCAGTATTTT; CDR3aa: CASSVARQGSTDTQYF
j_gene: TRBJ2-2; v_gene: TRBV3-1/TRBV3-2; abundance: -; d_gene: TRBD2; CDR3nt: TGTGCCAGCAGTGGGAGGGAGGGCACCGGGGAGCTGTTTTTT; CDR3aa: CASSGREGTGELFF
j_gene: TRBJ2-2; v_gene: TRBV7-7; abundance: -; d_gene: TRBD2; CDR3nt: TGTGCTAGCAGCTTAAACCCCGGGGGGTCCGGGGAGCTGTTTTTT; CDR3aa: CASSLNPGGSGELFF
j_gene: TRBJ2-1; v_gene: TRBV25-1; abundance: -; d_gene: TRBD2; CDR3nt: TGTGCCAGCAGTGTAGCCGGGGGGAACGATGAGCAGTTCTTC; CDR3aa: CASSVAGGNDEQFF
j_gene: TRBJ2-7; v_gene: TRBV5-1; abundance: -; d_gene: TRBD1; CDR3nt: TGCGCCAGCAGCTCCGGGACAGGGAGTGAGCAGTACTTC; CDR3aa: CASSSGTGSEQYF
j_gene: TRBJ1-1; v_gene: TRBV11-1; abundance: -; d_gene: -; CDR3nt: TGTGCCAGCACCCAGGGCCGGGGGACTGAAGCTTTCTTT; CDR3aa: CASTQGRGTEAFF
j_gene: TRBJ2-1; v_gene: TRBV5-6; abundance: -; d_gene: -; CDR3nt: TGTGCCAGCAGCTTGGCAGCGTCCAGCTCCTACAATGAGCAGTTCTTC; CDR3aa: CASSLAASSSYNEQFF
j_gene: TRBJ1-1; v_gene: TRBV7-8; abundance: -; d_gene: TRBD1; CDR3nt: TGTGCCAGCAGCTTAGGGACAGGGGGCGCGTCCACTGAAGCTTTCTTT; CDR3aa: CASSLGTGGASTEAFF
j_gene: TRBJ2-5; v_gene: TRBV5-6; abundance: -; d_gene: -; CDR3nt: TGTGCCAGCAGCTTGCCGGGAGTCGTTGAGACCCAGTACTTC; CDR3aa: CASSLPGVVETQYF
j_gene: TRBJ2-3; v_gene: TRBV27; abundance: -; d_gene: -; CDR3nt: TGTGCCAGCACCCGGACAGCGGCGGGTTTGCAGTATTTT; CDR3aa: CASTRTAAGLQYF
j_gene: TRBJ2-3; v_gene: TRBV2; abundance: -; d_gene: -; CDR3nt: TGTGCCAGCAGTGTAGGGCCCCAAGGGGCAGATACGCAGTATTTT; CDR3aa: CASSVGPQGADTQYF
j_gene: TRBJ2-7; v_gene: TRBV3-1/TRBV3-2; abundance: -; d_gene: TRBD2; CDR3nt: TGTGCCAGCAGCCTAGAACTAGCGCTACCGCAGTACTTC; CDR3aa: CASSLELALPQYF
j_gene: TRBJ1-5; v_gene: TRBV20-1; abundance: once; d_gene: -; CDR3nt: TGCAGTGCTAGTCAGGCTGCAACCAGCAATCAGCCCCAGCATTTT; CDR3aa: CSASQAATSNQPQHF
j_gene: TRBJ2-3; v_gene: TRBV12-3/TRBV12-4; abundance: few; d_gene: -; CDR3nt: TGTGCCAGCAGTTATGGCTTGGGGGGAACGCAGTATTTT; CDR3aa: CASSYGLGGTQYF
j_gene: TRBJ1-1; v_gene: TRBV6-5; abundance: -; d_gene: -; CDR3nt: TGTGCCAGCTGCAACAGGCCCGGGGGGACTGAAGCTTTCTTT; CDR3aa: CASCNRPGGTEAFF
j_gene: TRBJ2-1; v_gene: TRBV25-1; abundance: -; d_gene: TRBD1; CDR3nt: TGTGCCAGCAGTGAGGACAGGGAGATAAATGAGCAGTTCTTC; CDR3aa: CASSEDREINEQFF
j_gene: TRBJ1-2; v_gene: TRBV5-1; abundance: few; d_gene: TRBD1; CDR3nt: TGCGCCAGCAGCCCAGGGGACAGTGGGAACTATGGCTACACCTTC; CDR3aa: CASSPGDSGNYGYTF
j_gene: TRBJ2-7; v_gene: TRBV6-1; abundance: -; d_gene: -; CDR3nt: TGTGCCAGCAGTGAGCGAGAGTTCGAGCAGTACTTC; CDR3aa: CASSEREFEQYF
j_gene: TRBJ1-2; v_gene: TRBV9; abundance: -; d_gene: TRBD1; CDR3nt: TGTGCCAGCAGCACCGGGACAGGGGCGGGAGGGAGAGGCTACACCTTC; CDR3aa: CASSTGTGAGGRGYTF
j_gene: TRBJ2-2; v_gene: TRBV9; abundance: -; d_gene: -; CDR3nt: TGTGCCAGCAGCGTCCATGGGACTTCGAACACCGGGGAGCTGTTTTTT; CDR3aa: CASSVHGTSNTGELFF
j_gene: TRBJ1-5; v_gene: TRBV6-5; abundance: -; d_gene: -; CDR3nt: TGTGCCAGCAGACCCAGGGGCCGCAATCAGCCCCAGCATTTT; CDR3aa: CASRPRGRNQPQHF
j_gene: TRBJ1-2; v_gene: TRBV3-1/TRBV3-2; abundance: -; d_gene: TRBD1; CDR3nt: TGTGCCAGCAGCGAAACTCCCGGGACAGTCTATGGCTACACCTTC; CDR3aa: CASSETPGTVYGYTF
j_gene: TRBJ2-7; v_gene: TRBV5-4; abundance: -; d_gene: -; CDR3nt: TGTGCCAGCAGCTTGGATGCCAGCGGAACCTACGAGCAGTACTTC; CDR3aa: CASSLDASGTYEQYF
j_gene: TRBJ2-3; v_gene: TRBV18; abundance: -; d_gene: -; CDR3nt: TGTGCCAGCTCACCGGGGAGTCCCACAGATACGCAGTATTTT; CDR3aa: CASSPGSPTDTQYF
j_gene: TRBJ1-2; v_gene: TRBV9; abundance: -; d_gene: TRBD1; CDR3nt: TGTGCCAGCAGCGCCGAACAGGGGCCTAAAGGAGATGGCTACACCTTC; CDR3aa: CASSAEQGPKGDGYTF
j_gene: TRBJ2-7; v_gene: TRBV18; abundance: -; d_gene: TRBD1; CDR3nt: TGTGCCAGCTCACCAGGCGGGACAGGGCTTTACGAGCAGTACTTC; CDR3aa: CASSPGGTGLYEQYF
j_gene: TRBJ1-1; v_gene: TRBV30; abundance: -; d_gene: -; CDR3nt: TGTGCCTGGAGTGTCGGTGGGCCTAACACTGAAGCTTTCTTT; CDR3aa: CAWSVGGPNTEAFF
j_gene: TRBJ2-1; v_gene: TRBV11-2; abundance: -; d_gene: -; CDR3nt: TGTGCCAGCAGCTCAGGGAGGCACAATGAGCAGTTCTTC; CDR3aa: CASSSGRHNEQFF
j_gene: TRBJ1-1; v_gene: TRBV29-1; abundance: once; d_gene: -; CDR3nt: TGCAGCGTTGACGGGGGTTGGGTCACTGAAGCTTTCTTT; CDR3aa: CSVDGGWVTEAFF
j_gene: TRBJ1-5; v_gene: TRBV6-5; abundance: -; d_gene: -; CDR3nt: TGTGCCAGCAGGCGGGTAGGGCAGCCCCAGCATTTT; CDR3aa: CASRRVGQPQHF